Following are 20 T cell receptor beta chains from one sample sequenced in a study of T-cell memory formation after mild COVID-19 (dated by TCRdb to about 2021). Receptor amplification or capture employed 5' RACE. TCRdb lists the instrument as Illumina NovaSeq 6000. TCRdb itself trimmed the public reads at Q25 with fastp, ran MiXCR and retained productive beta chains. CDR3 protein duplicates are merged, each entry listing the most common genes and DNA. This sample gives 250,000 to 350,000 distinct CDR3 sequences in total; around 15% of them show up just once. Approximately 25% of the sample lies in the top ten. The sample was PBMCs or a T cell subset sorted from them (not recorded which). The receptor set was obtained from a man aged 18 to 30 who had mild COVID-19 (a few samples of this study predate the infection). The sample titles of this study are shuffled in the database, so cell type and time point are left out; the donor was told from shared clones.

V usage is TRBV6-2 or TRBV6-3 and J usage is TRBJ2-3; TRBD2 aligns across 12 bases. Germline-derived CDR1 and CDR2 are MNHEY and SVGEGT. J lost 7 bases, V lost 2 bases, and 7 bases had no gene match. CDR3 length equals 16 residues. CDR3: CASSYRTSGDTNTQYF. CDR3 in DNA: TGTGCCAGCAGTTACCGGACTAGCGGGGACACGAATACGCAGTATTTT.

The chain recombines TRBV7-6 with TRBJ2-3; D unclear. The germline V gene has CDR1 SGHVS and CDR2 FNYEAQ. V was trimmed by 2 bases and J by 5 bases, leaving 14 bases between them. The CDR3 contains 15 residues. The CDR3 protein is CASSLRVGVIDTQYF. The CDR3 nucleotides are TGTGCCAGCAGCTTACGGGTAGGAGTAATAGATACGCAGTATTTT.

In this sample, this clonotype turned up a few times. The chain has TRBV29-1 and TRBJ2-7, with a tentative D call TRBD2 (5 bases). Germline CDR1 is SQVTM and CDR2 is ANQGSEA. V lost 4 bases and J 6 bases, leaving 13 bases between the germline ends. This CDR3 has 12 residues. The CDR3 DNA is TGCAGCGTTGTGCTAGACTACCGCGAGCAGTACTTC. Residues: CSVVLDYREQYF.

This clonotype has more than one count but fewer than ten. The genes are TRBV12-3 or TRBV12-4 and TRBJ2-5; D remains ambiguous. This CDR3 has 14 residues. V was pared by 6 bases and J by 7 bases, with 18 bases between. CDR3 sequence (DNA): TGTGCCAGCAGCACCGGGTTGCCGGTCGGGACCCAGTACTTC. Amino acid sequence: CASSTGLPVGTQYF.

This clonotype was counted ten times or more. The chain carries TRBV4-3 and TRBJ2-7; D may correspond to TRBD1 or TRBD2 (5 bases each). Per the germline V gene, CDR1 is LGHNA and CDR2 is YSLEER. The CDR3 consists of 13 residues. V was pared by 4 bases and J by 6 bases, with 13 bases between. The CDR3 is CASSPLGGTEQYF. CDR3 sequence (DNA): TGCGCCAGCAGCCCCCTGGGTGGGACCGAGCAGTACTTC.

CDR3: CASTEVGEQFF. CDR3 sequence (DNA): TGTGCCAGCACCGAGGTCGGGGAGCAGTTCTTC. This chain uses TRBV7-2 with TRBJ2-1, with D unresolved. V gave up 7 bases and J gave up 10 bases, with 11 bases separating them. The germline V gene has CDR1 SGHTA and CDR2 FQGNSA. The CDR3 contains 11 residues.

This clonotype came up a few times. The chain combines TRBV5-5 with TRBJ2-7; D gene uncertain. Trimming took off 4 bases at V and 1 base at J, with 12 bases between the two ends. CDR3 length: 14 residues. Germline loops: CDR1 SGHKS, CDR2 YYEKEE (reference sequence). CDR3 bases: TGTGCCAGCAGCCCCGGAGACGTATCCTACGAGCAGTACTTC. It yields the protein CASSPGDVSYEQYF.

The chain is built from TRBV9 and TRBJ1-1; D is ambiguous. The CDR3 loop spans 16 amino acids. Trimming stripped 3 bases from V and 0 bases from J, with 15 bases between. The germline V gene encodes CDR1 SGDLS and CDR2 YYNGEE. This CDR3 is CASSASAGLLNTEAFF. The CDR3 region has the DNA TGTGCCAGCAGCGCCTCGGCCGGTCTATTGAACACTGAAGCTTTCTTT.

The V gene is TRBV20-1, the J gene TRBJ2-5, with D hard to call. Germline values: CDR1 DFQATT, CDR2 SNEGSKA (reference sequence). This CDR3 comprises 13 residues. Trimming pared 6 bases from V and 0 bases from J, leaving 11 bases between. This CDR3 reads CSAYSLDQETQYF. The CDR3 bases are TGCAGTGCGTATTCCTTGGACCAAGAGACCCAGTACTTC.

The chain combines TRBV5-1 with TRBJ2-3; 9 bases fit TRBD2. The CDR3 spans 15 residues. CDR1 SGHRS and CDR2 YFSETQ come from the germline V gene. The trim removed 7 bases at V and 2 bases at J, leaving 8 bases unmatched. The CDR3 sequence is CASGQAGGPTDTQYF. In nucleotides, the CDR3 is TGCGCCAGCGGGCAGGCGGGGGGGCCCACAGATACGCAGTATTTT.

In its sample, this clonotype was seen many times. V and J are TRBV7-9 and TRBJ2-3; 7 bases line up with TRBD2. The CDR3 contains 14 residues. CDR1 SEHNR and CDR2 FQNEAQ come from the germline V gene (reference sequence). After removal of 4 bases from V and 0 bases from J, the junction contained 1 base not matched to a gene. CDR3 amino acids: CASSWEGSTDTQYF. CDR3 nucleotides: TGTGCCAGCAGCTGGGAGGGAAGCACAGATACGCAGTATTTT.

The chain uses TRBV6-2 or TRBV6-3 and TRBJ2-7, with 8 bases identical to TRBD1. V trimming: 6 bases; J trimming: 0 bases; junction bases outside the gene matches: 7. The germline CDR1 and CDR2 sequences are MNHEY and SVGEGT. The CDR3 is 15 amino acids. For the CDR3, the DNA is TGTGCCAGCAGCATGTACAGGGGGGTCTCCTACGAGCAGTACGTC. Protein: CASSMYRGVSYEQYV.

The rearrangement uses TRBV7-6 and TRBJ2-3; maybe TRBD1 (5 bases). Looked up from germline, CDR1 is SGHVS and CDR2 is FNYEAQ. Trimming shortened V by 5 bases and J by 6 bases, and 18 bases separated the two germline ends. The CDR3 contains 15 residues. Here the CDR3 reads CASSPNGAKGDTQYF. CDR3 in DNA: TGTGCCAGCAGCCCTAATGGGGCAAAAGGCGATACGCAGTATTTT. The full variable domain, with the rest looked up from reference TRBV7-6 and TRBJ2-3, is GAGVSQSPRYKVTKRGQDVALRCDPISGHVSLYWYRQALGQGPEFLTYFNYEAQQDKSGLPNDRFSAERPEGSISTLTIQRTEQRDSAMYRCASSPNGAKGDTQYFGPGTRLTVL.

This clonotype has just a few counts. The chain uses TRBV11-2 and TRBJ2-3; the match to TRBD1 covers 10 bases. V lost 3 bases and J lost 7; bases outside the gene matches: 13. The CDR3 contains 17 residues. From germline, CDR1 is SGHAT and CDR2 FQNNGV. The DNA for the CDR3 is TGTGCCAGCAGCTTCGGGCGGGGGGACAGGGGAGGATATACGCAGTATTTT. It encodes CASSFGRGDRGGYTQYF.

This chain's CDR3 is CATSRGLAQETQYF. The CDR3 nucleotides read TGTGCCACCAGCAGAGGACTAGCACAAGAGACCCAGTACTTC. This chain connects TRBV15 to TRBJ2-5; 7 bases fit TRBD2. Germline CDR1 reads LNHNV; CDR2 reads YYDKDF (reference sequence). V shed 1 base and J 2 bases; nucleotides not matched to a gene: 1. The CDR3 extends over 14 amino acids.

A single count supports this clonotype. The rearrangement joins TRBV24-1 to TRBJ2-5; the D call may be TRBD1 or TRBD2 (6 bases each). Trimming left V 2 bases short and J 2 bases short, with 17 bases between. The CDR3 totals 17 residues. Germline assignment: CDR1 KGHDR and CDR2 SFDVKD. CDR3 sequence: CATSDWQGRGKQETQYF. Written as DNA, the CDR3 is TGTGCCACCAGTGATTGGCAGGGGCGCGGGAAACAAGAGACCCAGTACTTC.

This clonotype was seen ten or more times. The rearrangement uses TRBV5-1 and TRBJ1-2, with D hard to call. The CDR3 spans 17 residues. The germline V and J ends were trimmed by 4 bases and 4 bases, with 23 bases remaining between them. Per the germline V gene, CDR1 is SGHRS and CDR2 is YFSETQ. The CDR3 loop reads CASSADPTSGLSYGYTF. The CDR3 nucleotides read TGCGCCAGCAGCGCCGACCCGACCTCCGGGTTAAGCTATGGCTACACCTTC.

This clonotype appeared a few times. This rearrangement joins TRBV9 to TRBJ1-3, with D unresolved. The V gene lost 5 bases and the J gene lost 4 bases, with 10 bases spanning the gap. Germline-derived CDR1 and CDR2 are SGDLS and YYNGEE. The CDR3 covers 13 residues. CDR3 in amino acids: CASSVGGGNTIYF. CDR3 in DNA: TGTGCCAGCAGTGTGGGAGGAGGAAACACCATATATTTT.

This clonotype appeared a few times. The chain couples TRBV7-9 to TRBJ1-2; a possible D gene is TRBD1 (5 bases). Per the germline V gene, CDR1 is SEHNR and CDR2 is FQNEAQ (reference sequence). The CDR3 runs to 14 residues. V was trimmed by 5 bases and J by 4 bases, leaving 14 bases between them. The chain's CDR3 is CASSAKGEPYGYTF. CDR3 in DNA: TGTGCCAGCAGCGCAAAAGGGGAACCCTATGGCTACACCTTC.

This clonotype was counted only a few times. The chain joins TRBV7-8 to TRBJ2-5; D is unresolved. Germline assignment: CDR1 SGHVS and CDR2 FQNEAQ. Trimming pared 1 base from V and 2 bases from J, leaving 11 bases between. The CDR3 covers 15 residues. In nucleotides, the CDR3 is TGTGCCAGCAGCTTAGGGATTGGTCAGCAAGAGACCCAGTACTTC. As protein: CASSLGIGQQETQYF.